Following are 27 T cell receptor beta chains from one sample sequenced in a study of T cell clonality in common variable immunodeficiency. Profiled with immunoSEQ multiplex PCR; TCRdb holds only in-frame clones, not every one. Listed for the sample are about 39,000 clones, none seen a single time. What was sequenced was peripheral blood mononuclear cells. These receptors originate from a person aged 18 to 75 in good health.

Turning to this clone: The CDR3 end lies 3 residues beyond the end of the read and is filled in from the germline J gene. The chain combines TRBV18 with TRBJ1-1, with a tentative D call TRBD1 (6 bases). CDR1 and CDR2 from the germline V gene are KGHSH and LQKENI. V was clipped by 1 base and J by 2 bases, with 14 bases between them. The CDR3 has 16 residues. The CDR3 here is CASSPLNTGPNTEAFF. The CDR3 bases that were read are TGTGCCAGCTCACCACTAAACACAGGGCCCAACACTGAA.

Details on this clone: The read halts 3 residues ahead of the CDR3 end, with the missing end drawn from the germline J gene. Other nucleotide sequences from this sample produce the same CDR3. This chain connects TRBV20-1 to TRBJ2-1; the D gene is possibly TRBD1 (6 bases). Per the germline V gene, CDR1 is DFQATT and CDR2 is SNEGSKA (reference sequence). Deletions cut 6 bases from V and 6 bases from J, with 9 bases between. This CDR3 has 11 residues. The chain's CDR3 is CSAGRGNEQFF. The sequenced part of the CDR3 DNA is TGCAGTGCGGGCAGGGGCAATGAG.

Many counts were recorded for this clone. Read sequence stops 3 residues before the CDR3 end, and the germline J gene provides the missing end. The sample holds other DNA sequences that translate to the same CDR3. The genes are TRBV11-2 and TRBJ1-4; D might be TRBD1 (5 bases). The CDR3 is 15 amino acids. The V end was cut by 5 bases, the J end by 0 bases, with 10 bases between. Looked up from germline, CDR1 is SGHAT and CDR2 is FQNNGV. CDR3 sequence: CASSPGTATNEKLFF. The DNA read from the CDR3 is TGTGCCAGCAGCCCCGGGACTGCAACTAATGAAAAA.

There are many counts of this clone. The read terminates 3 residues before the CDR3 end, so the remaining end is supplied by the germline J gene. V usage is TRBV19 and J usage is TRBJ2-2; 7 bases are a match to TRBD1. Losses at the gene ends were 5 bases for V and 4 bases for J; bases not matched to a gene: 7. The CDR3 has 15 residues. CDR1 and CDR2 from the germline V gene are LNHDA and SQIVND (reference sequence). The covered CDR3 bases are TGTGCCAGTAGTTGGGGGACAGCAGCCACCGGGGAG. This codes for CASSWGTAATGE. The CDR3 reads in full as CASSWGTAATGELFF.

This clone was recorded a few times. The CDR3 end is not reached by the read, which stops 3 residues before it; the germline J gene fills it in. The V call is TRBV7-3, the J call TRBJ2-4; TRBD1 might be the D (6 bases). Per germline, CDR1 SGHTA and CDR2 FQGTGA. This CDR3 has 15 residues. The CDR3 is CASSVPGHRTYGQYF. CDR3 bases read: TGTGCCAGCAGCGTCCCGGGACACAGAACCTATGGT.

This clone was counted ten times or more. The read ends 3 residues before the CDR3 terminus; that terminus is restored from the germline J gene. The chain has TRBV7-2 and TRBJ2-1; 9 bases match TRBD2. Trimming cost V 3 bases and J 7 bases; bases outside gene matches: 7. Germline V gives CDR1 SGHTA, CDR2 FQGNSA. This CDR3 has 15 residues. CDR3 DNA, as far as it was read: TGTGCCAGCAGCTTGGGACTAGCTGTCGGGAATGAG. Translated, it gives CASSLGLAVGNE. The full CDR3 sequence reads CASSLGLAVGNEQFF.

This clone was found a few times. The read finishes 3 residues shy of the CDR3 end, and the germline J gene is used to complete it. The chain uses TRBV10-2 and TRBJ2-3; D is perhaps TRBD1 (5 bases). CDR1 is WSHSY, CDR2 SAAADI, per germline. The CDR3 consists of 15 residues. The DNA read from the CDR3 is TGCGCCAGCAGGGATCAGTCAGGGCTTTCGGAGACG. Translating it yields CASRDQSGLSET. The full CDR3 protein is CASRDQSGLSETQYF.

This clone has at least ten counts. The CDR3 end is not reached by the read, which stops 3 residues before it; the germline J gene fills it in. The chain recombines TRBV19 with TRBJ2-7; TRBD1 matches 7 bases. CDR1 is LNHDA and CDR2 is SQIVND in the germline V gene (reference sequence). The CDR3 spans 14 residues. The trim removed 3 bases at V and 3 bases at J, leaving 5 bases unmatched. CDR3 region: CASSITGTDYEQYF. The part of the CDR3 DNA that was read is TGTGCCAGTAGTATCACCGGGACAGACTACGAG. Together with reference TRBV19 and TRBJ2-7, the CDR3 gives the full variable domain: DGGITQSPKYLFRKEGQNVTLSCEQNLNHDAMYWYRQDPGQGLRLIYYSQIVNDFQKGDIAEGYSVSREKKESFPLTVTSAQKNPTAFYLCASSITGTDYEQYFGPGTRLTVT.

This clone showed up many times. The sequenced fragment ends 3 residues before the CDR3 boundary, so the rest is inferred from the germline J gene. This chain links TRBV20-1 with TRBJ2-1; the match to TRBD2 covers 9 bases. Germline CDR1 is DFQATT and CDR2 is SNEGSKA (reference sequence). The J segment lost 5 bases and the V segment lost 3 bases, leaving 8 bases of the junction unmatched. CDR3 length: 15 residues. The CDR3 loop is CSASTVPSGDNEQFF. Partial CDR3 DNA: TGCAGTGCTAGTACTGTACCTAGCGGGGACAATGAG.

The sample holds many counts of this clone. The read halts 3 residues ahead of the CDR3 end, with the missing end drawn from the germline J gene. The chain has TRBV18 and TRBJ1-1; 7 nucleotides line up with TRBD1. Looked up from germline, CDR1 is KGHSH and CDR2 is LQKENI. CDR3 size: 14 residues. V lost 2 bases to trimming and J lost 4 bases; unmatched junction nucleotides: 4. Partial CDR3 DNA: TGTGCCAGCTCACCAAAACAGGGGAGCACTGAA. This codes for CASSPKQGSTE. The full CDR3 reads CASSPKQGSTEAFF.

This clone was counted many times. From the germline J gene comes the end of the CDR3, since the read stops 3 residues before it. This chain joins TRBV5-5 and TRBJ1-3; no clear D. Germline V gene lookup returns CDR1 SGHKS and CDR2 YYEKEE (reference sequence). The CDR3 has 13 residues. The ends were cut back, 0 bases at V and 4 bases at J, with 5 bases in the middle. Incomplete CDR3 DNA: TGTGCCAGCAGCTTGGATTTAGGAAACACC. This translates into CASSLDLGNT. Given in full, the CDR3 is CASSLDLGNTIYF.

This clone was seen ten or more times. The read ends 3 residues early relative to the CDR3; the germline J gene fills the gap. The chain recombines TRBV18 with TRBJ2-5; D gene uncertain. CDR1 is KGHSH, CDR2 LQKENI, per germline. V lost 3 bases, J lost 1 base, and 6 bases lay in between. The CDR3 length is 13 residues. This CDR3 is CASSPPSQETQYF. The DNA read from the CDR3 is TGTGCCAGCTCACCCCCTAGCCAAGAGACC.

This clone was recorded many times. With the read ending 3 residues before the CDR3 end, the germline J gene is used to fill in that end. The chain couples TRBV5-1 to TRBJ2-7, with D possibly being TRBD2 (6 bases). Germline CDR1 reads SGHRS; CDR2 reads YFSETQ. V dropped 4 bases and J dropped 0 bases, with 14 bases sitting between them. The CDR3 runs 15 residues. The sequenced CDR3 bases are TGCGCCAGCAGCGAGAGCGGGCCGCCCTCCTACGAG. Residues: CASSESGPPSYE. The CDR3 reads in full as CASSESGPPSYEQYF.

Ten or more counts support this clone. The CDR3 sequence is CSAARGVGSYEQYF. The part of the CDR3 DNA that was read is TGCAGCGCCGCACGGGGTGTTGGATCCTACGAG. V and J are TRBV29-1 and TRBJ2-7, with D perhaps TRBD2 (5 bases). The CDR3 end falls 3 residues outside the read, so it is completed with the germline J gene. Trimming shortened V by 7 bases and J by 1 base, and 17 bases separated the two germline ends. The CDR3 has 14 residues. Per the germline V gene, CDR1 is SQVTM and CDR2 is ANQGSEA.

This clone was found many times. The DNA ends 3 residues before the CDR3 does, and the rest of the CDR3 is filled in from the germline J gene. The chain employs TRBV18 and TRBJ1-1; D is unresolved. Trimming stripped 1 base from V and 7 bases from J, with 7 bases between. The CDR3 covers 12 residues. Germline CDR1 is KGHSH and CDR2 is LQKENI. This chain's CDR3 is CASSPQAVEAFF. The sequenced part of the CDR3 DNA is TGTGCCAGCTCACCACAGGCAGTTGAA.

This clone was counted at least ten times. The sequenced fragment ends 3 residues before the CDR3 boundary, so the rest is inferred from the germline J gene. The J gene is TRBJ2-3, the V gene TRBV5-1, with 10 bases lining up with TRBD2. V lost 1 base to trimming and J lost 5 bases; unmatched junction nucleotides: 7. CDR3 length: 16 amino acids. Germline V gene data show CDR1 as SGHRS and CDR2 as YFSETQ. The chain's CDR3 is CASSLRLAGVVDTQYF. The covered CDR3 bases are TGCGCCAGCAGCTTGAGGCTAGCGGGAGTGGTAGATACG.

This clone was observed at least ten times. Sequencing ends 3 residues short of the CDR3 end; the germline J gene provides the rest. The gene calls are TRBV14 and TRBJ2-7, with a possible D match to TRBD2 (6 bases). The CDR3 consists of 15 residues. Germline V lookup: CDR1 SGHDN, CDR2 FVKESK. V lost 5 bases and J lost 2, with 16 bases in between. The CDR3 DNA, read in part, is TGTGCCAGCAGCTCGGGAGCGGCCGTTACCTACGAG. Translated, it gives CASSSGAAVTYE. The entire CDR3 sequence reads CASSSGAAVTYEQYF.

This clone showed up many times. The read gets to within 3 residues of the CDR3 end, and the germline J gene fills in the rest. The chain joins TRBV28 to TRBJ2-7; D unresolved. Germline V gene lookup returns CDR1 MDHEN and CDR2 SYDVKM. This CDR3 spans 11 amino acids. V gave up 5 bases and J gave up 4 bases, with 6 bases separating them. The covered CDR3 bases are TGTGCCAGCAGTGACATGTACGAG. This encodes CASSDMYE. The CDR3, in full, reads CASSDMYEQYF. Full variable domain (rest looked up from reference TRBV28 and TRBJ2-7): DVKVTQSSRYLVKRTGEKVFLECVQDMDHENMFWYRQDPGLGLRLIYFSYDVKMKEKGDIPEGYSVSREKKERFSLILESASTNQTSMYLCASSDMYEQYFGPGTRLTVT.

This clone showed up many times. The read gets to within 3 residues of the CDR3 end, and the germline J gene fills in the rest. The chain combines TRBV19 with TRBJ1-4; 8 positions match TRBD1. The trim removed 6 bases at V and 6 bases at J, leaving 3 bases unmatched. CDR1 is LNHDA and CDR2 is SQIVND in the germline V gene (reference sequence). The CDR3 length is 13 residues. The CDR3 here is CASRSQGDEKLFF. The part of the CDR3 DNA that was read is TGTGCCAGTAGATCACAGGGGGATGAAAAA.

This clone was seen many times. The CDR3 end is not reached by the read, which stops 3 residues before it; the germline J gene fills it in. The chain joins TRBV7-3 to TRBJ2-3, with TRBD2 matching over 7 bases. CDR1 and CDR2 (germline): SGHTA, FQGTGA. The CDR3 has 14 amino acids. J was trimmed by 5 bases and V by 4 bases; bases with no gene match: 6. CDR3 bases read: TGTGCCAGCAGCTCTAGCGGTTCGGGAGATACG. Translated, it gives CASSSSGSGDT. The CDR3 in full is CASSSSGSGDTQYF.

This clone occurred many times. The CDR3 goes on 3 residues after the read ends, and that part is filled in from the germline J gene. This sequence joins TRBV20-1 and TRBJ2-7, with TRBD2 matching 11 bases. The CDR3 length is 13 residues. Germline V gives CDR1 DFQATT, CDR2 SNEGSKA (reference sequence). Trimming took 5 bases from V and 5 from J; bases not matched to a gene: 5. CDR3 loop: CSAPTSGMNEQYF. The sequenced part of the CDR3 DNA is TGCAGTGCTCCGACTAGCGGGATGAACGAG.

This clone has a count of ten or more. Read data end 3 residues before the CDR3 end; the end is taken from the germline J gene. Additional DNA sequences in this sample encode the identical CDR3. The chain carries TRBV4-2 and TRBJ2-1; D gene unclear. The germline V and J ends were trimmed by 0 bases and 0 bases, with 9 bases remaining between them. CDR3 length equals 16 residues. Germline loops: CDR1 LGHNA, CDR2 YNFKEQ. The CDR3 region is CASSQEASSSYNEQFF. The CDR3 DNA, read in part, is TGTGCCAGCAGCCAAGAGGCTTCAAGCTCCTACAATGAG.

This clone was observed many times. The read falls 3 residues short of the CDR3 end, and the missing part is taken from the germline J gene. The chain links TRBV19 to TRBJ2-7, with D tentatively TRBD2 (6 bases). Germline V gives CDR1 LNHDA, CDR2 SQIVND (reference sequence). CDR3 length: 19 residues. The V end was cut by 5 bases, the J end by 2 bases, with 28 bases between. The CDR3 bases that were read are TGTGCCAGTAGTCCACGAGAAGTGATCCTAGGCCCGGGGGCCTACGAG. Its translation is CASSPREVILGPGAYE. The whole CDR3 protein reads CASSPREVILGPGAYEQYF.

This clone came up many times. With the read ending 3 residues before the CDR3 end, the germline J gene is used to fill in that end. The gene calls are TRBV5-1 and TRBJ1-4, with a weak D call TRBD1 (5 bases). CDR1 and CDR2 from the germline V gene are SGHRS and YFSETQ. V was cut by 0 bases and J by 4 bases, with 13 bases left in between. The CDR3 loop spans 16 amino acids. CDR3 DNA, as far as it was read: TGCGCCAGCAGCTTGGAGGGGAATCGGGATAATGAAAAA. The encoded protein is CASSLEGNRDNEK. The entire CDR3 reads CASSLEGNRDNEKLFF.

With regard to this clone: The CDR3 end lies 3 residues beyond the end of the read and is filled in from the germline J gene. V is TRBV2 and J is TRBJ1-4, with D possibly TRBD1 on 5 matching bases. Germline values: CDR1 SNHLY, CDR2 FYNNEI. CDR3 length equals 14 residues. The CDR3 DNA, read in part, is TGTGCCAGCAGTCAAGTGGGTGGGGCCAACGTA. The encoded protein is CASSQVGGANV. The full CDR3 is CASSQVGGANVLFF.

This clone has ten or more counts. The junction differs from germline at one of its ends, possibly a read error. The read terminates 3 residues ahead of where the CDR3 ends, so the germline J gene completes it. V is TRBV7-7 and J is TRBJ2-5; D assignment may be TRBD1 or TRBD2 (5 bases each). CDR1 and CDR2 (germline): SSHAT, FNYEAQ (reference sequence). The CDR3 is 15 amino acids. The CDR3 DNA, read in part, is TGTGCTAGCAGCTTAGCGCAGGGTGTTGAGCAGACC. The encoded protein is CASSLAQGVEQT. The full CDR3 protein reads CASSLAQGVEQTQYF.

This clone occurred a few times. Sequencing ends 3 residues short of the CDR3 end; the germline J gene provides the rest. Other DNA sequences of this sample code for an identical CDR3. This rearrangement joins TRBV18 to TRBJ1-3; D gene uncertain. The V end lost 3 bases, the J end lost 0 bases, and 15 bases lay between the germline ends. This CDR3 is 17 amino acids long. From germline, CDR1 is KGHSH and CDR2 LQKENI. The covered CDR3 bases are TGTGCCAGCTCACCGCCCGTTCGTGCTAGCTCTGGAAACACC. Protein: CASSPPVRASSGNT. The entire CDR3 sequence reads CASSPPVRASSGNTIYF.